The rows below give T cell receptor beta chains drawn from one sample of a study of T cell responses to AZD1222 COVID-19 vaccine. Profiling relied on immunoSEQ multiplex PCR, and the TCRdb table lists in-frame clones only, not all of them. The sample comprises about 120,000 clones, over 75% of which are singletons, and approximately 3.5% rests with the top ten. The source material was peripheral blood, sampled on day 0 of AZD1222 vaccination. Receptors were obtained from an adult in good health. The CDR3 runs from the conserved cysteine through the conserved F or W. A D gene is named only where the DNA matches it firmly. The size entry is marked missing in some rows and otherwise reads once, few, many or a size class.

size,V,J,D,DNA,CDR3
NA,TRBV6-5,TRBJ2-3,TRBD2,TGTGCCAGCAGTTACTCCGGGACTAGCGGAGATACGCAGTATTTT,CASSYSGTSGDTQYF
NA,TRBV13,TRBJ1-1,NA,TGTGCCAGCAGCTTAGAACAGATGAACACTGAAGCTTTCTTT,CASSLEQMNTEAFF
NA,TRBV19,TRBJ1-6,NA,TGTGCCAGTAGCCTCGGGGTTAATTCACCCCTCCACTTT,CASSLGVNSPLHF
once,TRBV29-1,TRBJ1-2,TRBD1,TGCAGCGTTGCACAGGGGAACTATGGCTACACCTTC,CSVAQGNYGYTF
NA,TRBV7-9,TRBJ1-2,NA,TGTGCCAGCAGTCTTGATTCAGGGTGGTATGGCTACACCTTC,CASSLDSGWYGYTF
NA,TRBV6-2/TRBV6-3,TRBJ1-3,NA,TGTGCCAGCAGCCCTATATGGGGCCCTACCCATGGAAACACCATATATTTT,CASSPIWGPTHGNTIYF
few,TRBV3-1/TRBV3-2,TRBJ2-5,NA,TGTGCCAGCAGTTCGGACCGGGAGACCCAGTACTTC,CASSSDRETQYF
NA,TRBV5-1,TRBJ1-2,NA,TGCGCCAGCAGCTTCAGGGAAGGGAACTATGGCTACACCTTC,CASSFREGNYGYTF
NA,TRBV7-9,TRBJ2-4,NA,TGTGCCAGCAGTCTAAACCCAGGGGTTAGCAAAAACATTCAGTACTTC,CASSLNPGVSKNIQYF
NA,TRBV7-8,TRBJ1-4,NA,TGTGCCAGCAGCGAAGGGAGGACCACGAGGGAAAAACTGTTTTTT,CASSEGRTTREKLFF
NA,TRBV11-1,TRBJ1-1,NA,TGTGCCAGCAGCTTCGGCGGGGCTGAAGCTTTCTTT,CASSFGGAEAFF
once,TRBV19,TRBJ1-1,TRBD1,TGTGCCAGTCGTATGGGACAGCTCTTGAACACTGAAGCTTTCTTT,CASRMGQLLNTEAFF
NA,TRBV5-1,TRBJ1-1,NA,TGCGCCAGCAGCCCTCCCGATCTCCGGTACACTGAAGCTTTCTTT,CASSPPDLRYTEAFF
NA,TRBV23-1,TRBJ1-6,NA,TGCGCCAGCAGTCAATCAAGGTCGGGGCTAGATAATTCACCCCTCCACTTT,CASSQSRSGLDNSPLHF
few,TRBV5-1,TRBJ1-2,NA,TGCGCCAGCAGCTTGATGGGGGGCAGGAACTATGGCTACACCTTC,CASSLMGGRNYGYTF
NA,TRBV18,TRBJ1-4,NA,TGTGCCAGCTTCCCAGGAGATAATGAAAAACTGTTTTTT,CASFPGDNEKLFF
NA,TRBV7-9,TRBJ2-4,NA,TGTGCCAGCAGCCCCCGGGCAGACCTAGCCAAAAACATTCAGTACTTC,CASSPRADLAKNIQYF
NA,TRBV6-4,TRBJ2-1,TRBD2,TGTGCCAGCAGTGAGGGCGGGGGGGCCTCCTACAATGAGCAGTTCTTC,CASSEGGGASYNEQFF
once,TRBV11-3,TRBJ1-1,NA,TGTGCCAGCAGCTTACGTTCCCAAACTGAAGCTTTCTTT,CASSLRSQTEAFF
NA,TRBV4-3,TRBJ2-3,TRBD2,TGCGCCAGCAGTAGAAGCGGGGGGGCCTCCCCAGCAGATACGCAGTATTTT,CASSRSGGASPADTQYF
few,TRBV6-1,TRBJ1-6,NA,TGTGCCAGCAGTGAAATGTCCGGGGCGAAGAATTCACCCCTCCACTTT,CASSEMSGAKNSPLHF
NA,TRBV4-3,TRBJ2-2,NA,TGCGCCAGCAGCCATTTCGGGACATCAAACACCGGGGAGCTGTTTTTT,CASSHFGTSNTGELFF
NA,TRBV11-2,TRBJ1-6,TRBD1,TGTGCCAGCAGCCCTAGCGGACAGGGAATTAATTCACCCCTCCACTTT,CASSPSGQGINSPLHF
NA,TRBV7-2,TRBJ1-2,TRBD1,TGTGCCAGCAGCCTGGGGACAGGGAATGGCTACACCTTC,CASSLGTGNGYTF
NA,TRBV5-6,TRBJ1-2,NA,TGTGCCAGCAGCTTACAGGGCCAAAACTATGGCTACACCTTC,CASSLQGQNYGYTF
NA,TRBV18,TRBJ1-3,NA,TGTGCCAGCTCACCATACGACACGAGCTCTGGAAACACCATATATTTT,CASSPYDTSSGNTIYF
NA,TRBV5-6,TRBJ1-2,NA,TGTGCCAGCAGCTTTAACCGGGTTGGGTATGGCTACACCTTC,CASSFNRVGYGYTF
NA,TRBV4-1,TRBJ1-6,NA,TGCGCCAGCAGCGACCACAGGGTCGATAATTCACCCCTCCACTTT,CASSDHRVDNSPLHF
once,TRBV11-2,TRBJ1-5,NA,TGTGCCAGCAGCGTAGACCGCACCCTGACAGGAAGGCAGGGCCAGCCCCAGCATTTT,CASSVDRTLTGRQGQPQHF
NA,TRBV9,TRBJ2-5,TRBD1,TGTGCCAGCAGCGTAGGGGCTGGGACAGGGGGAGAGACCCAGTACTTC,CASSVGAGTGGETQYF
NA,TRBV15,TRBJ1-6,NA,TGTGCCACCAGCAGAGATCAGGGGTATGGGAATTCACCCCTCCACTTT,CATSRDQGYGNSPLHF
NA,TRBV5-6,TRBJ1-5,NA,TGTGCCAGCAGCTTGAGTTGTAAGCCCCAGCATTTT,CASSLSCKPQHF
NA,TRBV9,TRBJ2-7,TRBD1,TGTGCCAGCAGCGTAGACCGAGCTGAGACAGGGATTATAGTATACTACGAGCAGTACTTC,CASSVDRAETGIIVYYEQYF
NA,TRBV3-1/TRBV3-2,TRBJ2-3,TRBD2,TGTGCCAGCAGCGCCGTGCTAGCGGGGGGCACAGATACGCAGTATTTT,CASSAVLAGGTDTQYF
NA,TRBV7-2,TRBJ1-6,NA,TGTGCCACGGGGGGGGCCCATAATTCACCCCTCCACTTT,CATGGAHNSPLHF
NA,TRBV7-9,TRBJ2-6,TRBD1,TGTGCCAGCAGCTTCCCGGCCTGGGCAGGGGGCGCTGGGGCCAACGTCCTGACTTTC,CASSFPAWAGGAGANVLTF
NA,TRBV20-1,TRBJ2-3,TRBD1,TGCAGTGCTAGTGGACAGGGAAATCTGGATACGCAGTATTTT,CSASGQGNLDTQYF
NA,TRBV5-4,TRBJ2-3,NA,TGTGCCAGCAGCTCAGCTACAGATACGCAGTATTTT,CASSSATDTQYF
NA,TRBV6-1,TRBJ1-1,NA,TGTGCCAGCAGTGAAACCAGCCGAGCGGCTTTCTTT,CASSETSRAAFF
NA,TRBV11-3,TRBJ2-7,TRBD1,TGTGCCAGCAGCTTAGGCGCAGGGGGCATCCGCCAGCAGTACTTC,CASSLGAGGIRQQYF
NA,TRBV10-3,TRBJ1-1,NA,TGTGCCATCAATTCAGGGCAGAACACTGAAGCTTTCTTT,CAINSGQNTEAFF
NA,TRBV4-3,TRBJ2-7,NA,TGCGCCAGCAGCCAGGCCCAGGCGAACGGATTCGAGTACGAGCAGTACTTC,CASSQAQANGFEYEQYF
NA,TRBV10-3,TRBJ2-3,NA,TGTGCCATCAGTACGATCCTTACAGATACGCAGTATTTT,CAISTILTDTQYF
NA,TRBV6-5,TRBJ2-3,NA,TGTGCCAGCAGTTACCTGCAGAGCACAGATACGCAGTATTTT,CASSYLQSTDTQYF
NA,TRBV5-1,TRBJ1-2,NA,TGCGCCAGCAGCTTCGGGGTAATCTACACCTTC,CASSFGVIYTF
NA,TRBV7-9,TRBJ1-5,TRBD1,TGTGCCAGCAGCACGGGGACAGCCTTAAGGAGGGATCAGCCCCAGCATTTT,CASSTGTALRRDQPQHF
many,TRBV4-1,TRBJ1-5,TRBD1,TGCGCCAGCAGCCAATGGGACAGCCTGAATCAGCCCCAGCATTTT,CASSQWDSLNQPQHF
NA,TRBV5-1,TRBJ2-3,TRBD2,TGCGCCAGCAGCTTGGACCAGCGGGGCAGCACAGATACGCAGTATTTT,CASSLDQRGSTDTQYF
NA,TRBV7-9,TRBJ1-1,TRBD1,TGTGCCAGCAGCCTCCGGGACAGAGGGAACACTGAAGCTTTCTTT,CASSLRDRGNTEAFF
NA,TRBV5-1,TRBJ1-1,NA,TGCGCCAGCAGTCGGCAGGGGACTTTTGACACTGAAGCTTTCTTT,CASSRQGTFDTEAFF
NA,TRBV29-1,TRBJ1-1,NA,TGCAGCGTTGAAGGTAGGAACTGGAACACTGAAGCTTTCTTT,CSVEGRNWNTEAFF
NA,TRBV11-1,TRBJ2-7,NA,TGTGCCAGCAGCGCGAGAGTGGCTGGAACCTACGAGCAGTACTTC,CASSARVAGTYEQYF
NA,TRBV11-2,TRBJ1-1,NA,TGTGCCAGCAGCTTAGGCTCCGGCACTGAAGCTTTCTTT,CASSLGSGTEAFF
NA,TRBV4-2,TRBJ1-2,NA,TGTGCCAGCAGCCAAGACCCAACAGGGTTCTATGGCTACACCTTC,CASSQDPTGFYGYTF